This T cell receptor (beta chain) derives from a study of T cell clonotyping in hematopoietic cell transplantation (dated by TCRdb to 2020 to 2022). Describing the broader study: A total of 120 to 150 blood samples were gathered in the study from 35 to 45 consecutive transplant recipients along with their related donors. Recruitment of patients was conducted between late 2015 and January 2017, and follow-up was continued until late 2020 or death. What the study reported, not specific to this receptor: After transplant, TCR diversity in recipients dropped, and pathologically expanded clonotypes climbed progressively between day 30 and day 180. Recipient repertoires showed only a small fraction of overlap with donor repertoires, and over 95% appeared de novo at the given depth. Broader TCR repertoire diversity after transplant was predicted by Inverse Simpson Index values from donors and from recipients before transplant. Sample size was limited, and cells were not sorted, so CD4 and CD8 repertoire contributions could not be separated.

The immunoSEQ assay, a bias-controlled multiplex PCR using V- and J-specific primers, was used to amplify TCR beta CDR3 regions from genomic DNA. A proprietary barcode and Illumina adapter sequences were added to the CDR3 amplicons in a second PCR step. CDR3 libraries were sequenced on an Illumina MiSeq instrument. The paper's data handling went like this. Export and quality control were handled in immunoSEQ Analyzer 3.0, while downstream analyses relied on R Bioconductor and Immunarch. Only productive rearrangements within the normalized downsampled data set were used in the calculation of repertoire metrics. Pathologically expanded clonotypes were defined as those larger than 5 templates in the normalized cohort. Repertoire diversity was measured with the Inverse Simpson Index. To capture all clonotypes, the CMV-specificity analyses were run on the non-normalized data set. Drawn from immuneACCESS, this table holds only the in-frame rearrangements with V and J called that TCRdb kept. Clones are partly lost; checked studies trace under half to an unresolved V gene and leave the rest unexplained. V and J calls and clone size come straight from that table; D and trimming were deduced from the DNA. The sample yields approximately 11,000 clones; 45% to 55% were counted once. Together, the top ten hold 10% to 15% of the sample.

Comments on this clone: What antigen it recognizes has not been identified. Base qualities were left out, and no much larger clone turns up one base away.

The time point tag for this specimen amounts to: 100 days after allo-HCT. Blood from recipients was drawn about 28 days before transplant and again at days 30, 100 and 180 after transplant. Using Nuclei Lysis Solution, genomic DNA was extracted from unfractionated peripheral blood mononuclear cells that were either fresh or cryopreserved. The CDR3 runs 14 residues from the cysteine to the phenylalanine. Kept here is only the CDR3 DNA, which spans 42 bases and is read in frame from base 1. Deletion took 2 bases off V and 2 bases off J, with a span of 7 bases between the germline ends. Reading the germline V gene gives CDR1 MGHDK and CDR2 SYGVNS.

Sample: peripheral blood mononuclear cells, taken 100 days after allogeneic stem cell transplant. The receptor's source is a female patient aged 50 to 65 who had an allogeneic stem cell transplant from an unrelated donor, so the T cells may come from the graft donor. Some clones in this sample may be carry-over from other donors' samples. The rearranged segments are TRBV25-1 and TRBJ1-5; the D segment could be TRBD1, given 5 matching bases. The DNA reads TGTGCCAGCAGTGAACCGGGGCGCAATCAGCCCCAGCATTTT. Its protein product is CASSEPGRNQPQHF.